This TCR beta chain was captured by sequencing in a study of Ad26.COV2.S vaccination and SARS-CoV-2 variants. Treatment given: about 20 received Ad26.COV2.S at low or high dose, single or two shots; about 5 received placebo; per-sample allocation not given. Samples came from day 63 after the first vaccine or placebo injection. V was clipped by 4 bases and J by 4 bases; unmatched bases: 4. In germline, CDR1 is SGHTA, CDR2 FQGNSA. The CDR3 extends over 14 amino acids. Some clones are missing from TCRdb's copy, which holds only in-frame ones; the method was immunoSEQ multiplex PCR. The sample consists of under 550,000 clones, 70% to 90% of them appearing once.

The sequence derives from a person between 18 and 65 years old who received the Ad26.COV2.S COVID-19 vaccine or a placebo. The rearrangement joins TRBV7-2 to TRBJ1-2; TRBD1 matches 9 bases. Specimen: peripheral blood, collected in a trial of Ad26.COV2.S vaccine versus placebo. The CDR3 coding sequence is TGTGCCAGCAGCTCAACAGGGGGCCTCTATGGCTACACCTTC. It codes for CASSSTGGLYGYTF. Variable domain in full (rest from reference TRBV7-2 and TRBJ1-2): GAGVSQSPSNKVTEKGKDVELRCDPISGHTALYWYRQSLGQGLEFLIYFQGNSAPDKSGLPSDRFSAERTGGSVSTLTIQRTQQEDSAVYLCASSSTGGLYGYTFGSGTRLTVV.